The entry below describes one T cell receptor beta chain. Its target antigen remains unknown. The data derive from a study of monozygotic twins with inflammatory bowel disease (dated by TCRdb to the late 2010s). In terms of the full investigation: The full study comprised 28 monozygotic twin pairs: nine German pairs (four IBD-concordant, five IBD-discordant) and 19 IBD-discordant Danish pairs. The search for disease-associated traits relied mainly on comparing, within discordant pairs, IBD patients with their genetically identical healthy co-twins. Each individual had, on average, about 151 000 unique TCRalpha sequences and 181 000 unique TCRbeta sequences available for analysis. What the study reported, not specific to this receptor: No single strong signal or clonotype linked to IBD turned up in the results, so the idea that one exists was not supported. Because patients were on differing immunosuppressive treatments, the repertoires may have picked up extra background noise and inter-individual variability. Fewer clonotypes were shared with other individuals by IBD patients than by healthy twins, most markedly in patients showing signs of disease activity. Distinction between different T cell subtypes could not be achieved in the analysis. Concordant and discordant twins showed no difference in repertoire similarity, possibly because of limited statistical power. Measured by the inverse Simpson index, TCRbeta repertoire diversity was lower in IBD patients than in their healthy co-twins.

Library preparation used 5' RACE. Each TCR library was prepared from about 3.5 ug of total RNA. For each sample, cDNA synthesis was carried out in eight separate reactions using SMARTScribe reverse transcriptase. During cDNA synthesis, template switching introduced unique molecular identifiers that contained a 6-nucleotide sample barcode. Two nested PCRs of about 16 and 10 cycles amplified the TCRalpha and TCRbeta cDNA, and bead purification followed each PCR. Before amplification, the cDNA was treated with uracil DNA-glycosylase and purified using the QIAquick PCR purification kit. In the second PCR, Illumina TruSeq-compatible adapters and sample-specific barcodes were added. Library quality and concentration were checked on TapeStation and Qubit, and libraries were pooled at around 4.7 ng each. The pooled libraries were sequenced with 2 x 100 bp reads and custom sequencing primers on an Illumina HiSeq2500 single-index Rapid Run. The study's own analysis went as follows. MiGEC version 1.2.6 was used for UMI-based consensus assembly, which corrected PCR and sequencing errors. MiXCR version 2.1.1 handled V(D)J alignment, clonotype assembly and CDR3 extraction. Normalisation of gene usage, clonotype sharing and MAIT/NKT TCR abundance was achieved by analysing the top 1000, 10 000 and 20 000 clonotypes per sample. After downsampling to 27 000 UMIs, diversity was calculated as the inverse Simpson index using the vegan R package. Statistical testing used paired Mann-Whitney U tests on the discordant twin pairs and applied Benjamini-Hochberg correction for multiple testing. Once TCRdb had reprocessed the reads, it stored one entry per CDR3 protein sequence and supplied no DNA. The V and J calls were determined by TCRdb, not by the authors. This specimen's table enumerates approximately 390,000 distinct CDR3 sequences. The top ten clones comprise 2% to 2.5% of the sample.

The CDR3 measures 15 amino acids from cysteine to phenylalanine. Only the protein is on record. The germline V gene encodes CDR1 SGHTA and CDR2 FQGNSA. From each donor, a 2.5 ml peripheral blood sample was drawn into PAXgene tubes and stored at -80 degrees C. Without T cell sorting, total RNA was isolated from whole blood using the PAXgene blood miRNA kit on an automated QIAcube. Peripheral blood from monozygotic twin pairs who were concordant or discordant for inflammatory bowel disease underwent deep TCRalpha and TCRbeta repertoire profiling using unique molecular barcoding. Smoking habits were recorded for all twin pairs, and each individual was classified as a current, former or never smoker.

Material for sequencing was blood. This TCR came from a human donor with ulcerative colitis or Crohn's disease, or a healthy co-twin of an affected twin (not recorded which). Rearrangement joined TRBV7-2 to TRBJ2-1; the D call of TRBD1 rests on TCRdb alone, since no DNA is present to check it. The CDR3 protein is CASSLGRGGYDEQFF.